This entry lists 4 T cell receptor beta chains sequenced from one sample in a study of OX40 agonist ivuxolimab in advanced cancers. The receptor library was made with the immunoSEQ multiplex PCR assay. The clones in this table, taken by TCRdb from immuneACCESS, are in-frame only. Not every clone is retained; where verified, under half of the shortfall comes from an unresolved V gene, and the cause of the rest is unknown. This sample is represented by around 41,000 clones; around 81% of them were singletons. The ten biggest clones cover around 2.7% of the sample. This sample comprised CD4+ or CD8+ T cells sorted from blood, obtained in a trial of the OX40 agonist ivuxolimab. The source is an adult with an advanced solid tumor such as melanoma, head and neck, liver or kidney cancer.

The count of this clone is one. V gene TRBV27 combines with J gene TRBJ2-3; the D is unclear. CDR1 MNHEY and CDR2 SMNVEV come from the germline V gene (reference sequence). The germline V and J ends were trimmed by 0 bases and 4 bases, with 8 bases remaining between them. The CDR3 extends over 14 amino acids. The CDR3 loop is CASSLSVGPDTQYF. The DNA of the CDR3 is TGTGCCAGCAGTTTATCTGTGGGCCCAGATACGCAGTATTTT.

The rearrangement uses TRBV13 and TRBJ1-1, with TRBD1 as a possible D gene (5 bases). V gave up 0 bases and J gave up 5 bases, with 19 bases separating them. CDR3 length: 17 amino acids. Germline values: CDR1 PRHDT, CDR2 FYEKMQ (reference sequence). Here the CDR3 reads CASSLGWPGRQRTEAFF. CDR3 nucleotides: TGTGCCAGCAGCTTAGGCTGGCCGGGTCGACAGCGAACTGAAGCTTTCTTT.

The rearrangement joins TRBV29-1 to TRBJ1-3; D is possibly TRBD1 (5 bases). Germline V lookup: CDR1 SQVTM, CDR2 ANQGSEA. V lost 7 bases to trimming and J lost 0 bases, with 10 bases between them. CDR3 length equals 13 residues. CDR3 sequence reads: CSGQRASGNTIYF. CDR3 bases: TGCAGCGGACAGAGAGCCTCTGGAAACACCATATATTTT.

CDR3 DNA: TGTGCCAGCACTTTGAGACGTACCTCTGGAAACACCATATATTTT. This translates into CASTLRRTSGNTIYF. The chain links TRBV7-8 to TRBJ1-3, with no clear D. CDR1 is SGHVS, CDR2 FQNEAQ, per germline. This CDR3 comprises 15 residues. V dropped 7 bases and J dropped 0 bases, with 13 bases sitting between them.